What follows are 26 T cell receptor beta chains derived from one specimen sequenced in a study of technical replicates of blood from several donors. Profiling relied on immunoSEQ multiplex PCR, and the TCRdb table lists in-frame clones only, not all of them. The table includes tens of thousands of clones, around 92% detected once. Sequences were obtained from T cells isolated from PBMCs. These receptors were collected from a human donor in good health.

V gene TRBV7-9 combines with J gene TRBJ2-2; D is undetermined. V was trimmed by 2 bases and J by 0 bases, leaving 7 bases between them. CDR1 is SEHNR and CDR2 is FQNEAQ in the germline V gene (reference sequence). This CDR3 contains 15 residues. The CDR3 reads CASSLPTSNTGELFF. CDR3 DNA sequence: TGTGCCAGCAGCTTACCGACTTCGAACACCGGGGAGCTGTTTTTT.

The chain employs TRBV19 and TRBJ2-5; 8 bases agree with TRBD1. This CDR3 spans 13 amino acids. Germline V gene sequence: CDR1 LNHDA, CDR2 SQIVND (reference sequence). V was clipped by 2 bases and J by 5 bases; unmatched bases: 1. This CDR3 is CASSINRGETQYF. The CDR3 DNA reads TGTGCCAGTAGTATAAACAGGGGGGAGACCCAGTACTTC.

The chain is built from TRBV5-1 and TRBJ1-3, with D possibly being TRBD1 (5 bases). CDR3 length: 13 residues. Looked up from germline, CDR1 is SGHRS and CDR2 is YFSETQ. V gave up 1 base and J gave up 9 bases, with 11 bases separating them. CDR3 loop: CASSLSGIGTIYF. The DNA of the CDR3 is TGCGCCAGCAGCTTGTCAGGGATCGGCACCATATATTTT.

The CDR3 DNA follows: TGTGCCAGCAGACTAGCGGGATTCAACTCCTACGAGCAGTACTTC. This sequence encodes CASRLAGFNSYEQYF. The J gene is TRBJ2-7, the V gene TRBV6-5; 10 bases fit TRBD2. The CDR3 totals 15 residues. Germline trimming cut 6 bases from V and 0 bases from J; bases unmatched to any gene: 5. Germline V gene data show CDR1 as MNHEY and CDR2 as SVGAGI.

Notes on this clone: Since the CDR3 does not end with the conserved phenylalanine or tryptophan, this likely comes from a read error. Because the CDR3's place on the DNA is in doubt, the DNA is left out and the CDR3 is given as listed by TCRdb. The chain employs TRBV6-1 and TRBJ2-7; TRBD2, the table's D call, was not compared with the DNA. The CDR3 spans 13 amino acids, including both terminal residues. Germline CDR1 is MNHNS and CDR2 is SASEGT. CDR3 sequence reads: CASSEGKGGLGYI.

The V gene is TRBV5-1, the J gene TRBJ2-5; 11 bases agree with TRBD2. V lost 7 bases to trimming and J lost 5 bases; unmatched junction nucleotides: 7. CDR3 size: 14 residues. Germline V gene data show CDR1 as SGHRS and CDR2 as YFSETQ. CDR3 coding DNA: TGCGCCAGCTCTAGCGGGAGGAGGGGGGAGACCCAGTACTTC. This gives the protein CASSSGRRGETQYF. The full variable domain, in which reference TRBV5-1 and TRBJ2-5 provide the parts outside the CDR3, is KAGVTQTPRYLIKTRGQQVTLSCSPISGHRSVSWYQQTPGQGLQFLFEYFSETQRNKGNFPGRFSGRQFSNSRSEMNVSTLELGDSALYLCASSSGRRGETQYFGPGTRLLVL.

In this sample, this clone turned up once. A junction boundary mismatches the germline segment, possibly from a read error. The CDR3 DNA sequence: TGTGCTAGCAGCTTAAAGGGGGACACCGGGGAGCTGTTTTTT. This codes for CASSLKGDTGELFF. J is TRBJ2-2 and V is TRBV7-7; TRBD1 is a possible D gene (6 bases). The CDR3 has 14 residues. Germline CDR1 and CDR2: SSHAT and FNYEAQ (reference sequence).

This clone was observed a single time. This chain connects TRBV2 to TRBJ2-5; perhaps TRBD2 as D (6 bases). This CDR3 spans 16 amino acids. V was trimmed by 1 base and J by 5 bases, leaving 17 bases between them. Germline CDR1 and CDR2: SNHLY and FYNNEI. The CDR3 DNA reads as TGTGCCAGCAGTGAAGGAACAACTAGCCTCGGGGAGACCCAGTACTTC. Translation gives CASSEGTTSLGETQYF. Supplemented by reference TRBV2 and TRBJ2-5, the full variable domain reads EPEVTQTPSHQVTQMGQEVILRCVPISNHLYFYWYRQILGQKVEFLVSFYNNEISEKSEIFDDQFSVERPDGSNFTLKIRSTKLEDSAMYFCASSEGTTSLGETQYFGPGTRLLVL.

This clone was found once. This chain links TRBV7-6 with TRBJ2-5, with TRBD2 matching over 10 bases. CDR1 SGHVS and CDR2 FNYEAQ come from the germline V gene. This CDR3 comprises 15 residues. Trimming at V came to 5 bases and at J to 3 bases, leaving 6 bases not matched to a gene. DNA for the CDR3: TGTGCCAGCAGCCCGATCCTAGCGGGAGAAGAGACCCAGTACTTC. Translating it yields CASSPILAGEETQYF.

The rearrangement joins TRBV7-3 to TRBJ2-2; the match to TRBD2 covers 15 bases. After removal of 4 bases from V and 7 bases from J, the junction contained 4 bases not matched to a gene. Germline lookup yields CDR1 SGHTA and CDR2 FQGTGA. The CDR3 extends over 16 amino acids. CDR3 nucleotides: TGTGCCAGCAGCTCGGGACTAGCGGGGGGCCACGGGGAGCTGTTTTTT. Translated, it gives CASSSGLAGGHGELFF.

This clone was recorded once. The rearrangement joins TRBV11-2 to TRBJ2-1; a possible D gene is TRBD2 (6 bases). CDR1 and CDR2 from the germline V gene are SGHAT and FQNNGV. The length of the CDR3 is 12 residues. V lost 5 bases, J lost 10 bases, and 12 bases lay in between. The CDR3 spells CASSPTRGEQFF. CDR3 bases: TGTGCCAGCAGCCCCACTCGGGGGGAGCAGTTCTTC.

V is TRBV5-6 and J is TRBJ2-1; a possible D gene is TRBD2 (6 bases). V was clipped by 0 bases and J by 7 bases, with 20 bases between them. The germline CDR1 and CDR2 sequences are SGHDT and YYEEEE. The CDR3 totals 17 residues. CDR3 coding DNA: TGTGCCAGCAGCTTGGTGGGGGGTTTCGAAATCGGGAATGAGCAGTTCTTC. Translated, it gives CASSLVGGFEIGNEQFF.

V is TRBV9 and J is TRBJ1-3; no reliable D call. The CDR3 spans 16 residues. Germline V gene sequence: CDR1 SGDLS, CDR2 YYNGEE. V lost 0 bases and J 3 bases, leaving 13 bases between the germline ends. CDR3 protein: CASSVGHPEDGNTIYF. CDR3 bases: TGTGCCAGCAGCGTAGGACACCCGGAGGATGGAAACACCATATATTTT.

The rearrangement uses TRBV10-3 and TRBJ1-1; no clear D. V lost 3 bases and J 5 bases, leaving 13 bases between the germline ends. CDR3 size: 14 residues. Germline CDR1 ENHRY, CDR2 SYGVKD. The CDR3 here is CAISDVGGRTEAFF. In DNA form, the CDR3 reads TGTGCCATCAGTGACGTCGGAGGGCGGACTGAAGCTTTCTTT.

The V gene is TRBV19, the J gene TRBJ1-5; TRBD1 might be the D (5 bases). The CDR3 is made up of 16 amino acids. Trimming removed 10 bases at V and 0 bases at J, with 19 bases between. CDR1 and CDR2 from the germline V gene are LNHDA and SQIVND (reference sequence). Here the CDR3 reads CATLDTTYHSNQPQHF. Here the CDR3 DNA reads TGTGCCACCCTGGACACTACATACCATAGCAATCAGCCCCAGCATTTT.

This chain links TRBV9 with TRBJ2-2; TRBD1 is a possible D gene (5 bases). In germline, CDR1 is SGDLS, CDR2 YYNGEE. This CDR3 is built from 16 residues. Trimming stripped 4 bases from V and 4 bases from J, with 17 bases between. The CDR3 DNA reads as TGTGCCAGCAGCACCTCCCAATGGGGCAGCACCGGGGAGCTGTTTTTT. It specifies CASSTSQWGSTGELFF.

V and J are TRBV7-8 and TRBJ1-2; unclear D gene. Per the germline V gene, CDR1 is SGHVS and CDR2 is FQNEAQ. The ends were cut back, 5 bases at V and 3 bases at J, with 16 bases in the middle. This CDR3 region has 15 residues. The CDR3 region is CASSIREGRHYGYTF. CDR3 bases: TGTGCCAGCAGCATTAGAGAGGGCAGACACTATGGCTACACCTTC.

This clone was picked up one time. The chain couples TRBV19 to TRBJ1-2; TRBD1 is a possible D gene (6 bases). This CDR3 has 15 residues. CDR1 and CDR2 (germline): LNHDA, SQIVND (reference sequence). Trimming left V 6 bases short and J 5 bases short, with 19 bases between. DNA for the CDR3: TGTGCCAGTAGATCCAATCAAGGACAGTTTTATGGCTACACCTTC. Its protein is CASRSNQGQFYGYTF.

The V call is TRBV10-3, the J call TRBJ2-6; D perhaps matches TRBD2 (6 bases). CDR1 is ENHRY and CDR2 is SYGVKD in the germline V gene. V lost 2 bases, J lost 2 bases, and 10 bases lay in between. The CDR3 is 16 residues long. The CDR3 loop is CAISEPRTTGANVLTF. The CDR3 DNA is TGTGCCATCAGTGAGCCCCGGACTACTGGGGCCAACGTCCTGACTTTC.

V is TRBV6-4 and J is TRBJ2-3; 7 bases line up with TRBD2. Germline V gene data show CDR1 as MRHNA and CDR2 as SNTAGT. The V gene end was trimmed by 0 bases and the J gene end by 3 bases; junction bases not matched to a gene: 0. This CDR3 spans 14 amino acids. The CDR3 spells CASSDSRETDTQYF. The CDR3 nucleotides read TGTGCCAGCAGTGACTCGCGGGAGACAGATACGCAGTATTTT.

The chain combines TRBV5-1 with TRBJ2-7, with TRBD2 identical over 11 bases. The germline gives CDR1 SGHRS, CDR2 YFSETQ. V dropped 3 bases and J dropped 0; count of bases not matched to a gene: 8. The CDR3 is made up of 17 amino acids. CDR3 DNA sequence: TGCGCCAGCAGCTCTAAGACTAGCGGGGCGTACTCCTACGAGCAGTACTTC. Its protein product is CASSSKTSGAYSYEQYF.

V gene TRBV7-2 combines with J gene TRBJ1-5; TRBD1 matches at 8 bases. V trimming: 4 bases; J trimming: 0 bases; junction bases outside the gene matches: 14. CDR3 length equals 19 residues. Looked up from germline, CDR1 is SGHTA and CDR2 is FQGNSA. CDR3 bases: TGTGCCAGCAGCTCTCTTCGACAGGGGAGGGAATATAGCAATCAGCCCCAGCATTTT. As protein: CASSSLRQGREYSNQPQHF.

The chain carries TRBV28 and TRBJ2-7; 7 positions match TRBD1. The length of the CDR3 is 16 residues. CDR1 is MDHEN and CDR2 is SYDVKM in the germline V gene. V lost 5 bases and J lost 0; bases outside the gene matches: 10. The CDR3 DNA reads TGTGCCAGCAGTCCCAACAGGGGAAAGAGCTCCTACGAGCAGTACTTC. Translation: CASSPNRGKSSYEQYF.

This clone was recorded once. This CDR3 is CASSPVGSLAGLSSEQFF. The DNA for the CDR3 is TGTGCCAGCAGCCCAGTTGGCTCGCTAGCTGGGTTGTCAAGTGAGCAGTTCTTC. This chain links TRBV9 with TRBJ2-1; TRBD2 might be the D (5 bases). Germline CDR1 SGDLS, CDR2 YYNGEE. With 4 bases removed from V and 9 bases from J, the gap between germline ends came to 29 bases. The CDR3 is made up of 18 amino acids.

This rearrangement joins TRBV2 to TRBJ1-4; TRBD1 is a possible D gene (5 bases). Trimming removed 7 bases from V and 0 bases from J, with 9 bases in between. Germline V gene sequence: CDR1 SNHLY, CDR2 FYNNEI. The CDR3 runs 14 residues. In DNA, the CDR3 is TGTGCCAGCATGGTAGGGGCAACTAATGAAAAACTGTTTTTT. It is translated as CASMVGATNEKLFF.

This chain connects TRBV28 to TRBJ1-2; TRBD1 agrees at 7 bases. This CDR3 spans 16 amino acids. Germline V gene data show CDR1 as MDHEN and CDR2 as SYDVKM. J lost 5 bases, V lost 5 bases, and 14 bases had no gene match. CDR3 protein: CASSPQTGNYLYGYTF. CDR3 coding DNA: TGTGCCAGCAGTCCCCAGACAGGGAATTATCTATATGGCTACACCTTC.